These T cell receptor beta chains were read from a single sample in a study of T-cell memory formation after mild COVID-19. Using its own MiXCR run on the 5' RACE reads, TCRdb lists one record per CDR3 protein. This table has 560,000 or so distinct CDR3 sequences, 17% appearing once. Specimen: PBMCs or a T cell subset sorted from them (not recorded which). The receptors stem from an adult woman who had mild COVID-19 (a few samples of this study predate the infection). Cell type and time point are not known. The conserved cysteine and the conserved F or W are not part of the CDR3 here. Fields, in order: V gene, J gene, CDR3 protein.

TRBV7-9,TRBJ1-4,ASSTRTGRRFATNEKLF
TRBV21-1,TRBJ1-5,ASSPRHSKHSNQPQH
TRBV18,TRBJ1-2,ASSPSTTGYGYT
TRBV15,TRBJ2-1,ATSRVAGSYNEQF
TRBV7-9,TRBJ1-5,ASSLTGGNSNQPQH
TRBV7-9,TRBJ1-1,ASTSPQGWTEAF
TRBV6-6,TRBJ2-1,ASSPDTGQGKF
TRBV4-1,TRBJ1-5,ASSRLISEQPQH
TRBV12-3/TRBV12-4,TRBJ2-1,ASSSTTGSEQF
TRBV5-1,TRBJ2-5,ASSPLLAGGETQY
TRBV12-3/TRBV12-4,TRBJ2-2,ASSRASGGPPANTGELF
TRBV4-2,TRBJ2-2,ASSQPRQSGELF
TRBV7-3,TRBJ1-1,ASSSTGQSNTEAF
TRBV7-6,TRBJ2-1,ASSPVGRSYNEQF
TRBV5-1,TRBJ1-1,ASRTHTGNTEAF
TRBV12-3/TRBV12-4,TRBJ2-5,ASSLVTGLETQY
TRBV6-1,TRBJ2-7,ASSDPTEGYEQY
TRBV2,TRBJ2-1,ASRLRGISYNEQF
TRBV6-6,TRBJ1-1,ASSHRRGANTEAF
TRBV15,TRBJ1-2,ATSRGGTQATYGYT
TRBV11-2,TRBJ2-3,ASSPKPQLASDTQY
TRBV14,TRBJ2-5,ASSQVRRTLQETQY
TRBV7-2,TRBJ1-1,ASSLGAPPGTEAF
TRBV27,TRBJ2-7,ASSREGLLNHEQY
TRBV5-1,TRBJ2-5,ASSNGQGGETQY
TRBV25-1,TRBJ1-6,ASREQGSPLH
TRBV5-1,TRBJ2-3,ASSLGPYSGGTDTQY
TRBV7-9,TRBJ2-7,ASSLATAYEQY